These 13 T cell receptor beta chains came from one sample sequenced in a study of blood T cell repertoires in COVID-19 (dated by TCRdb to between 2020 and 2021). The library was obtained by the immunoSEQ multiplex PCR assay. The table comes from immuneACCESS by way of TCRdb, which keeps in-frame sequences with V and J called. Part of the clones is missing from these tables; in studies checked, under half for an unresolved V gene and the rest for unknown reasons. Recorded for this sample are around 330,000 clones; 89% of them occurred a single time. The ten largest make up 9.5% of the sample. The source material was PBMCs or T cells enriched from blood (not recorded which). Receptor source: a woman aged 35 to 49 who had recovered from COVID-19.

The rearrangement joins TRBV5-6 to TRBJ2-7; 13 nucleotides align to TRBD2. V shed 2 bases, J shed 4 bases, and the junction held 6 bases outside the gene matches. The V gene's germline CDR1 is SGHDT and CDR2 YYEEEE. The CDR3 runs 16 residues. DNA for the CDR3: TGTGCCAGCAGCTTTTACCAGACTAGCGGGAGGTACGAGCAGTACTTC. Its protein is CASSFYQTSGRYEQYF.

The J gene is TRBJ1-1, the V gene TRBV29-1; D unclear. V dropped 8 bases and J dropped 5 bases, with 12 bases sitting between them. This CDR3 is 11 amino acids long. Germline assignment: CDR1 SQVTM and CDR2 ANQGSEA. The CDR3 coding sequence is TGCAGCCTCAACCACGGTACTGAAGCTTTCTTT. It yields the protein CSLNHGTEAFF.

The chain joins TRBV10-3 to TRBJ2-1; a weak D match, TRBD1 (5 bases). V lost 11 bases and J 0 bases, leaving 14 bases between the germline ends. Germline CDR1 ENHRY, CDR2 SYGVKD. This CDR3 is 14 amino acids long. The CDR3 DNA reads TGTGCCGCTTCAGGGCTGGGCTCCTACAATGAGCAGTTCTTC. It yields the protein CAASGLGSYNEQFF.

The rearrangement uses TRBV29-1 and TRBJ2-2; D ambiguous. The CDR3 consists of 13 residues. The germline V gene encodes CDR1 SQVTM and CDR2 ANQGSEA. V lost 5 bases, J lost 6 bases, and 13 bases lay in between. The CDR3 reads CSVQLIGAGELFF. The CDR3 DNA follows: TGCAGCGTTCAACTGATTGGAGCCGGGGAGCTGTTTTTT.

The chain links TRBV4-2 to TRBJ2-7; a possible D gene is TRBD1 (6 bases). This CDR3 region has 14 residues. Trimming pared 8 bases from V and 0 bases from J, leaving 14 bases between. Germline CDR1 LGHNA, CDR2 YNFKEQ. The CDR3 nucleotides read TGTGCCAGCGCCCCCCAGGGGACCTCCTACGAGCAGTACTTC. This encodes CASAPQGTSYEQYF.

This chain links TRBV10-3 with TRBJ2-1, with D maybe TRBD1 (5 bases). V lost 4 bases to trimming and J lost 1 base, with 8 bases between them. This CDR3 region has 14 residues. Per germline, CDR1 ENHRY and CDR2 SYGVKD. CDR3 DNA sequence: TGTGCCATCAGTGTTGACAGTTCCTACAATGAGCAGTTCTTC. Translating it yields CAISVDSSYNEQFF.

The V and J genes are TRBV19 and TRBJ2-1, with 10 nucleotides matching TRBD2. This CDR3 is built from 17 residues. Unmatched junction bases numbered 10, after V lost 4 bases and J lost 4 bases. The germline CDR1 and CDR2 sequences are LNHDA and SQIVND (reference sequence). CDR3 loop: CASSTSGSAKVYNEQFF. In nucleotides, the CDR3 is TGTGCCAGTAGTACTAGCGGGAGCGCCAAGGTGTACAATGAGCAGTTCTTC.

CDR3 bases: TGTGCCAGCAGCTCTCGCGGGACTAGCACAGATACGCAGTATTTT. It encodes CASSSRGTSTDTQYF. V and J are TRBV5-4 and TRBJ2-3; weak D call: TRBD2 (6 bases). Trimming took 3 bases from V and 0 from J, leaving 11 bases between them. The CDR3 is 15 residues long. Germline-derived CDR1 and CDR2 are SGHNT and YYREEE (reference sequence).

This CDR3 reads CASSGGPQETQYF. The CDR3 DNA is TGTGCCAGCAGCGGCGGGCCTCAAGAGACCCAGTACTTC. The V gene is TRBV7-2, the J gene TRBJ2-5, with a possible D match to TRBD2 (5 bases). V lost 5 bases and J 2 bases, leaving 9 bases between the germline ends. The CDR3 covers 13 residues. Germline assignment: CDR1 SGHTA and CDR2 FQGNSA.

The rearrangement links TRBV11-2 to TRBJ1-2; the D is unclear. V was pared by 1 base and J by 1 base, with 10 bases between. CDR3 length equals 15 residues. Germline CDR1 reads SGHAT; CDR2 reads FQNNGV. CDR3 loop: CASSLVRQVNYGYTF. CDR3 in DNA: TGTGCCAGCAGCTTAGTTCGCCAGGTTAACTATGGCTACACCTTC.

This clone has only one observation. J is TRBJ1-5 and V is TRBV30; D is unresolved. The CDR3 is 14 amino acids. Looked up from germline, CDR1 is GTSNPN and CDR2 is SVGIG (reference sequence). The V end lost 4 bases, the J end lost 2 bases, and 12 bases lay between the germline ends. CDR3 residues: CAWTRPGGNQPQHF. The CDR3 nucleotides read TGTGCCTGGACCCGACCCGGGGGCAATCAGCCCCAGCATTTT.

The chain is built from TRBV19 and TRBJ2-5; 13 bases are a match to TRBD2. The junction had 9 bases not matched to a gene; V was cut back by 3 bases and J by 5 bases. The length of the CDR3 is 17 residues. The germline CDR1 and CDR2 sequences are LNHDA and SQIVND (reference sequence). The DNA of the CDR3 is TGTGCCAGTAGTATCAGAGGACTAGCGGGAGCTCCTGAGACCCAGTACTTC. This gives the protein CASSIRGLAGAPETQYF.

The V and J genes are TRBV19 and TRBJ1-1; 11 bases align to TRBD1. The junction had 12 bases not matched to a gene; V was cut back by 5 bases and J by 7 bases. CDR1 and CDR2 from the germline V gene are LNHDA and SQIVND (reference sequence). The CDR3 runs to 16 residues. The CDR3 sequence is CASSPRAGGTGGEAFF. In DNA form, the CDR3 reads TGTGCCAGTAGTCCAAGGGCCGGTGGGACAGGGGGTGAAGCTTTCTTT.